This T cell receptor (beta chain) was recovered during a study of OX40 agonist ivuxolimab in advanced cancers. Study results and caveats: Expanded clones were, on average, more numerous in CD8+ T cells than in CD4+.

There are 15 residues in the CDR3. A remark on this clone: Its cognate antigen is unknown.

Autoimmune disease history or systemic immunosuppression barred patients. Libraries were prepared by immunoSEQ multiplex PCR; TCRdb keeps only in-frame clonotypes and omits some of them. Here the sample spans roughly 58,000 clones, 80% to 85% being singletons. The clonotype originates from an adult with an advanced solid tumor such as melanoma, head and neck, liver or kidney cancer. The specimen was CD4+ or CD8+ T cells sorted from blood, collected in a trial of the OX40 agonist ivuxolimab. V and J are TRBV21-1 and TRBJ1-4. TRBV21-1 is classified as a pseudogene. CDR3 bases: TGTGCCAGCAGCAAACGATCTTCGGTCCGCGAAAAACTGTTTTTT. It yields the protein CASSKRSSVREKLFF.